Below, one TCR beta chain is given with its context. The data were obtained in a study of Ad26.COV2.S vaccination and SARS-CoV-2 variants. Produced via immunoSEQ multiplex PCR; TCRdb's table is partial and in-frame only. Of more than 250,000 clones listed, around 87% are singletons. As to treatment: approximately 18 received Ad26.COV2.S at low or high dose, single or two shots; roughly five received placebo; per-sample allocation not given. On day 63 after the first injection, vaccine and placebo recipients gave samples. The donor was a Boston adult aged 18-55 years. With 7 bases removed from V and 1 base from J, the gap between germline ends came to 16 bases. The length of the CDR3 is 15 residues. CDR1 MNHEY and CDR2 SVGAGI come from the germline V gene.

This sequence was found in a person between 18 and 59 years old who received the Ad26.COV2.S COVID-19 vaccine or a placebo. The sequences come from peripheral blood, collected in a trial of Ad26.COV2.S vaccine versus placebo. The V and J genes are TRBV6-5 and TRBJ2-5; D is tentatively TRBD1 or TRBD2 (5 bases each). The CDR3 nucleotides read TGTGCCAGCACCCCGTCTGGGGGAGTCCAAGAGACCCAGTACTTC. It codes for CASTPSGGVQETQYF.